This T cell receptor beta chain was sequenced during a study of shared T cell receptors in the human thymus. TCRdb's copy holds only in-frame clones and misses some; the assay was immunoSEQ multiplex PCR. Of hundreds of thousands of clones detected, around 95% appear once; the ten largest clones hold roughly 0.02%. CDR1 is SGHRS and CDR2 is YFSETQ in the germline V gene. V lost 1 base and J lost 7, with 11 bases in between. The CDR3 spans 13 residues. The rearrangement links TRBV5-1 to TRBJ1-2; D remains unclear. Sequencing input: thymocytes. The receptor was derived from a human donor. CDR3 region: CASSLRLPPGYTF. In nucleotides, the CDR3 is TGCGCCAGCAGCTTGAGGCTGCCACCTGGCTACACCTTC.